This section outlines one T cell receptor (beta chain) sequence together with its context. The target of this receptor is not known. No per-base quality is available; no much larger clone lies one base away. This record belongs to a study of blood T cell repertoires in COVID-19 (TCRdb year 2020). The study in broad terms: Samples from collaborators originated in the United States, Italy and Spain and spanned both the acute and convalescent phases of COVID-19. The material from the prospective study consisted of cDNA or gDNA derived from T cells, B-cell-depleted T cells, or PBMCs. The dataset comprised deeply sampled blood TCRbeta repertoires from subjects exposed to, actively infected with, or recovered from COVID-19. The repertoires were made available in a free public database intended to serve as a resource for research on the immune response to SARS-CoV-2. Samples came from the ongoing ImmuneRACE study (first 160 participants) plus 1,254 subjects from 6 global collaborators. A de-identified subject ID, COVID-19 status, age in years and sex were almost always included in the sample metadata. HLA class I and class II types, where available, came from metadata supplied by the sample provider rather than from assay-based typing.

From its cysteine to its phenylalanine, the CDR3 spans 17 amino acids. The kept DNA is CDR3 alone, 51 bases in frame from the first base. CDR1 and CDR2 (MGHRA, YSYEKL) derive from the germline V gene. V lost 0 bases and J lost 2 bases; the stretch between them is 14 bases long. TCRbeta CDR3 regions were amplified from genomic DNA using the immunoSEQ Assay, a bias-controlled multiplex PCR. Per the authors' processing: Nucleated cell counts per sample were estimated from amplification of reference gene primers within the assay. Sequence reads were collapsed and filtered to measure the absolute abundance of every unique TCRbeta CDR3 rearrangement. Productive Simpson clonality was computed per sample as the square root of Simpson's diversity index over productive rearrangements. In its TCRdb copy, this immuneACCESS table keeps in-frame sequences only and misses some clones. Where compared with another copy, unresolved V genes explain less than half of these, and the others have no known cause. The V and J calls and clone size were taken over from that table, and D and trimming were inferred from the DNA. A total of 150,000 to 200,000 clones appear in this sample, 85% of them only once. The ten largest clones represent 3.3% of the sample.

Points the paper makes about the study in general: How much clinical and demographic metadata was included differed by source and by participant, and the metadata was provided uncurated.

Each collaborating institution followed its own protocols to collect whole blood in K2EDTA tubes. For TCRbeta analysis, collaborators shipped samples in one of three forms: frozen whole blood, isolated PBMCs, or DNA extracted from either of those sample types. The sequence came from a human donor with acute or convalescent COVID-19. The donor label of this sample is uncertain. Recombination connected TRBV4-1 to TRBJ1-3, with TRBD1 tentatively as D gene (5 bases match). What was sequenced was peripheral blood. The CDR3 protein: CASSQDLGQGTGNTIYF. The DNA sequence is TGCGCCAGCAGCCAAGATTTGGGGCAGGGAACTGGAAACACCATATATTTT.